This TCR beta chain was sequenced during a study of metastatic and nonmetastatic thyroid tumors. Thyroid surgery had not been preceded by any treatment in any patient. The V segment lost 3 bases and the J segment 0 bases; nucleotides outside the gene matches: 13. The CDR3 is 19 residues long. Per the germline V gene, CDR1 is MGHRA and CDR2 is YSYEKL. TCRdb re-analyzed the PCR reads through MiXCR. This repertoire shows over 20,000 clones, 11% found once; its top ten account for roughly 8%. This clone has a count of ten or more. Sequences were obtained from blood. The receptor was derived from a female donor with papillary thyroid cancer or a benign thyroid nodule (not recorded which). Some clones in this sample may be carry-over from other donors' samples. The V call is TRBV4-1, the J call TRBJ2-2; 7 bases fit TRBD1. The CDR3 nucleotides are TGCGCCAGCAGCCACGCTTGGACAGGTTATTCTTCGAACACCGGGGAGCTGTTTTTT. Its protein is CASSHAWTGYSSNTGELFF.